The 2 T cell receptor beta chains below come from one sample, sequenced in a study of T cell changes during pregnancy in multiple sclerosis. Libraries were prepared by immunoSEQ multiplex PCR; TCRdb keeps only in-frame clonotypes and omits some of them. The sample has around 36,000 clones, roughly 90% seen once; the top ten hold over 10%. The sample in question was CD8+ T cells from peripheral blood mononuclear cells, obtained in the first trimester of pregnancy. Receptor source: a female donor with multiple sclerosis, enrolled in a pregnancy study.

This sequence joins TRBV5-1 and TRBJ2-3, with TRBD1 matching 7 bases. The CDR3 consists of 14 residues. Germline CDR1 SGHRS, CDR2 YFSETQ. The J segment lost 4 bases and the V segment lost 4 bases, leaving 6 bases of the junction unmatched. The CDR3 region is CASSLGQLSDTQYF. The CDR3 region has the DNA TGCGCCAGCAGCCTGGGACAGCTCTCAGATACGCAGTATTTT.

V gene TRBV6-6 combines with J gene TRBJ2-5; 10 bases map to TRBD2. Germline V gene sequence: CDR1 MNHNY, CDR2 SVGAGI (reference sequence). This CDR3 has 13 amino acids. V shed 6 bases, J shed 8 bases, and the junction held 6 bases outside the gene matches. The CDR3 nucleotides read TGTGCCAGCAGAAGTGGACTAGCGGACACCCAGTACTTC. It codes for CASRSGLADTQYF.